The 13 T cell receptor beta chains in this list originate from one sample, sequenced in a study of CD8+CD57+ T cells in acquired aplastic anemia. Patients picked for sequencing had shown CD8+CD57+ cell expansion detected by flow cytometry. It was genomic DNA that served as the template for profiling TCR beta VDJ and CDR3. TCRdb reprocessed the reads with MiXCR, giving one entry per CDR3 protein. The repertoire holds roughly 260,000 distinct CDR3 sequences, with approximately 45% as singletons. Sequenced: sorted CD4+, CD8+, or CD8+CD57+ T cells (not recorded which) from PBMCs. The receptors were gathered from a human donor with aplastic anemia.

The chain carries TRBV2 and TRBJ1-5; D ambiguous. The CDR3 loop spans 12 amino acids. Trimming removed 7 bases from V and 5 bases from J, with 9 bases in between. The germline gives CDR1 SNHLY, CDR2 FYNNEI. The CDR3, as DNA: TGTGCCAGCATGGGGAGCCATCAGCCCCAGCATTTT. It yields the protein CASMGSHQPQHF.

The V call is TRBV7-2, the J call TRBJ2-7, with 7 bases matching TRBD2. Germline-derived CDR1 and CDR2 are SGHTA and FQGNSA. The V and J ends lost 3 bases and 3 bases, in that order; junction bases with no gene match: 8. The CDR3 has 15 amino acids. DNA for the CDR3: TGTGCCAGCAGCTTTGGGCTAGCGGAGAGCTACGAGCAGTACTTC. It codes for CASSFGLAESYEQYF. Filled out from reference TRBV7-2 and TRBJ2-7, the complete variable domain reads GAGVSQSPSNKVTEKGKDVELRCDPISGHTALYWYRQSLGQGLEFLIYFQGNSAPDKSGLPSDRFSAERTGGSVSTLTIQRTQQEDSAVYLCASSFGLAESYEQYFGPGTRLTVT.

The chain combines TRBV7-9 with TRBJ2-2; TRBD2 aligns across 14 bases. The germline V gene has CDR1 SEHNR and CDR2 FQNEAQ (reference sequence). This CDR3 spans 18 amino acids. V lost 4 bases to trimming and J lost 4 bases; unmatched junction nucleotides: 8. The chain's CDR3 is CASSSTRGLAGVTGELFF. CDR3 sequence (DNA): TGTGCCAGCAGCTCCACTCGGGGACTAGCGGGGGTCACCGGGGAGCTGTTTTTT.

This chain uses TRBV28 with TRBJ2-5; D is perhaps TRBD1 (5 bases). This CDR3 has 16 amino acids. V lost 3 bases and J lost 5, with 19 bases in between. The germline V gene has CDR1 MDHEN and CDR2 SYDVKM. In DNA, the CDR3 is TGTGCCAGCAGTTTGGTAGGGGATAGCCTAGAGGAGACCCAGTACTTC. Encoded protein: CASSLVGDSLEETQYF.

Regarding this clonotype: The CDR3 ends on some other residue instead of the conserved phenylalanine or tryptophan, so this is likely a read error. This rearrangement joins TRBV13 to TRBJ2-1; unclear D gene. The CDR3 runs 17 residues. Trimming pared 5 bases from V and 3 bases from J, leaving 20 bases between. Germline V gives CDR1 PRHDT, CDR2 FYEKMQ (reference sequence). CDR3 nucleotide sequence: TGTGCCAGCAGCCCACCCTATAGGAGTTTACTCTACAATGAGCAGTTCCTC. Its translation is CASSPPYRSLLYNEQFL.

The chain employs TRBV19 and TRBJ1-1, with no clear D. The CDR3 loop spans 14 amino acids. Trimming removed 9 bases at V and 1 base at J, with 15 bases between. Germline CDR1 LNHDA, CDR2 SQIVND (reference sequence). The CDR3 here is CASKLDGKNTEAFF. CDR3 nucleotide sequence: TGTGCCAGCAAGCTGGACGGCAAGAACACTGAAGCTTTCTTT.

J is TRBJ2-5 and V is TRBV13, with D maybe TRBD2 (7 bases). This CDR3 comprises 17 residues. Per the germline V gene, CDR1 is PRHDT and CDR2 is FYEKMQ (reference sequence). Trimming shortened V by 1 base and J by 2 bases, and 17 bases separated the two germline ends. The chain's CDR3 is CASSLEGGTNEQETQYF. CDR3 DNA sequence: TGTGCCAGCAGCTTAGAGGGGGGGACCAATGAGCAAGAGACCCAGTACTTC.

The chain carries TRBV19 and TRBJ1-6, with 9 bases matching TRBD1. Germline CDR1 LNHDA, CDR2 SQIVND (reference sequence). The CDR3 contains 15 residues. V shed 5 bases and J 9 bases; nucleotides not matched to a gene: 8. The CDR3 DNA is TGTGCCAGTAGTCCATCCACAGGGGGCACTTCACCCCTCCACTTT. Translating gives CASSPSTGGTSPLHF.

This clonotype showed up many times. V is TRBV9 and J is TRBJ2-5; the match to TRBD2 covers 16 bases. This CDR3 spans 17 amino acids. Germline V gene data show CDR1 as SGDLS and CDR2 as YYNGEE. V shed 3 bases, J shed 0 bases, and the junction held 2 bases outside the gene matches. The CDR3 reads CASSAGLAGGYQETQYF. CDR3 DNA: TGTGCCAGCAGCGCGGGACTAGCGGGGGGGTACCAAGAGACCCAGTACTTC.

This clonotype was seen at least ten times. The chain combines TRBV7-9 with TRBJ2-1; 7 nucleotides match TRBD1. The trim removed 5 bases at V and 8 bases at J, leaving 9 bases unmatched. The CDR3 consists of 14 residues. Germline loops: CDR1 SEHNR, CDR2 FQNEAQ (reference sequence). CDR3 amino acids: CASSKPIQGHEQFF. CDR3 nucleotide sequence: TGTGCCAGCAGCAAACCCATACAGGGGCATGAGCAGTTCTTC.

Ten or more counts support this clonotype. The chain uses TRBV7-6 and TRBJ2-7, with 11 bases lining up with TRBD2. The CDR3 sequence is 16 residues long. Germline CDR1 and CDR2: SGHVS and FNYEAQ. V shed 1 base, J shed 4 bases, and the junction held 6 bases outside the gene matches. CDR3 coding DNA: TGTGCCAGCAGCTTAGAAAGGGGGACTAGCGGTTACGAGCAGTACTTC. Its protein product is CASSLERGTSGYEQYF.

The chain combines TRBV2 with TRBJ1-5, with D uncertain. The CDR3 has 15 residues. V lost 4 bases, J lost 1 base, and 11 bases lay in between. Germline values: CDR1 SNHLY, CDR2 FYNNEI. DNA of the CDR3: TGTGCCAGCAGTGTGAGGAGGGAAAGCAATCAGCCCCAGCATTTT. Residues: CASSVRRESNQPQHF.

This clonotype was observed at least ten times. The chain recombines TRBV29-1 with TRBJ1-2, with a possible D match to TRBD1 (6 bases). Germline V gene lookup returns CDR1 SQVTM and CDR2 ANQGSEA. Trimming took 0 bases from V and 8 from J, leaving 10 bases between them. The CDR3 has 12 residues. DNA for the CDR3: TGCAGCGTTGAAGACCGCAGGGGCGGCTACACCTTC. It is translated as CSVEDRRGGYTF.